The 5 T cell receptor beta chains below were found in one sample sequenced in a study of blood T cell repertoires in COVID-19 (TCRdb year 2020). The library was made by the immunoSEQ multiplex PCR assay. This is the immuneACCESS table as TCRdb keeps it, with only in-frame sequences that have V and J called. A part of the clones is gone; compared with another copy, unresolved V genes explain less than half, and the rest is unexplained. The sample table records some 270,000 clones; around 92% of these occur just once. The top ten clonotypes cover more than 1.5% of the sample. The material sequenced was PBMCs or T cells enriched from blood (not recorded which). These receptors all stem from an older woman who had recovered from COVID-19.

The V and J genes are TRBV3-1 (or the pseudogene TRBV3-2) and TRBJ1-3, with D uncertain. This CDR3 comprises 12 residues. Trimming pared 8 bases from V and 0 bases from J, leaving 5 bases between. Germline V gene sequence: CDR1 LGHDT, CDR2 YNNKEL (reference sequence). For the CDR3, the DNA is TGTGCCAGCGTGAGCTCTGGAAACACCATATATTTT. It encodes CASVSSGNTIYF.

Concerning this clone: A much larger clone differs by one base, so this may be a read error. In the same sample, other DNA sequences code for this CDR3. The chain links TRBV2 to TRBJ2-3, with 9 bases fitting TRBD1. The CDR3 has 15 amino acids. Germline V CDR1 and CDR2: SNHLY, FYNNEI. Unmatched junction bases numbered 3, after V lost 4 bases and J lost 1 base. CDR3 nucleotides: TGTGCCAGCAGTGGACGGACAGGGGGCACAGATACGCAGTATTTT. The encoded protein is CASSGRTGGTDTQYF. Full variable domain (rest looked up from reference TRBV2 and TRBJ2-3): EPEVTQTPSHQVTQMGQEVILRCVPISNHLYFYWYRQILGQKVEFLVSFYNNEISEKSEIFDDQFSVERPDGSNFTLKIRSTKLEDSAMYFCASSGRTGGTDTQYFGPGTRLTVL.

This chain uses TRBV6-5 with TRBJ1-3; TRBD1 matches at 8 bases. Trimming took 10 bases from V and 3 from J; bases not matched to a gene: 11. Germline assignment: CDR1 MNHEY and CDR2 SVGAGI. There are 15 residues in the CDR3. DNA for the CDR3: TGTGCCATAGTATCCGGGACAGGTCATGGAAACACCATATATTTT. Translated, it gives CAIVSGTGHGNTIYF.

V is TRBV7-3 and J is TRBJ2-2, with 8 nucleotides matching TRBD2. The germline V gene encodes CDR1 SGHTA and CDR2 FQGTGA. This CDR3 is 14 amino acids long. V lost 7 bases to trimming and J lost 5 bases; unmatched junction nucleotides: 6. The CDR3 sequence: CASTPGGGTGELFF. As DNA, the CDR3 is TGTGCCAGCACCCCCGGGGGGGGTACCGGGGAGCTGTTTTTT.

On this clone itself: Other DNA sequences in this specimen translate into the identical CDR3. This chain joins TRBV29-1 and TRBJ2-5; possible D gene TRBD1, 6 bases. Germline values: CDR1 SQVTM, CDR2 ANQGSEA. Trimming stripped 4 bases from V and 4 bases from J, with 10 bases between. This CDR3 has 12 residues. CDR3 sequence reads: CSVGQGSETQYF. CDR3 bases: TGCAGCGTTGGGCAGGGGTCAGAGACCCAGTACTTC.